This is a list of T cell receptor beta chains from one sample in a study of a mutant IDH1 vaccine in newly diagnosed glioma. Assay used: immunoSEQ multiplex PCR; TCRdb lists only in-frame clones, some missing. The sample lists about 59,000 clones; 91% were seen once. The sequencing used PBMCs, collected from a glioma patient treated with radiotherapy, temozolomide or both. Receptors were obtained from a man aged 45-65 years with glioma. Each CDR3 is given with its conserved first and last residue. The D gene is left open where the match is weak. Expanded clones get a size class; other rows say once, few or many, or leave the size out.

>NA|NA|TRBV23-1|TRBJ1-4
CASSPGGGPHEKLFF
TGCGCCAGCAGTCCAGGAGGCGGGCCGCACGAAAAACTGTTTTTT
>once|NA|TRBV7-2|TRBJ1-5
CASGPNNQPQHF
TGTGCCAGCGGACCAAACAATCAGCCCCAGCATTTT
>NA|NA|TRBV7-2|TRBJ2-3
CASSLVSDSTDTQYF
TGTGCCAGCAGCTTAGTTTCAGACTCGACAGATACGCAGTATTTT
>NA|NA|TRBV5-1|TRBJ1-1
CASSWRGQSFEAAFF
TGCGCCAGCAGCTGGAGGGGTCAGTCCTTTGAAGCTGCTTTCTTT
>NA|TRBD2|TRBV25-1|TRBJ2-7
CASSESASGNYEQYF
TGTGCCAGCAGTGAATCCGCTAGCGGAAACTACGAGCAGTACTTC
>NA|NA|TRBV19|TRBJ1-1
CASSIMTGSMNTEAFF
TGTGCCAGTAGTATTATGACAGGCAGCATGAACACTGAAGCTTTCTTT
>NA|NA|TRBV14|TRBJ2-3
CASSGGEDTQYF
TGTGCCAGCAGCGGGGGCGAAGATACGCAGTATTTT
>NA|NA|TRBV10-3|TRBJ2-7
CAISDTGSNEQYF
TGTGCCATCAGTGATACAGGTTCTAACGAGCAGTACTTC
>NA|NA|TRBV7-2|TRBJ2-5
CASSHAQGQETQYF
TGTGCCAGCAGCCACGCCCAGGGTCAAGAGACCCAGTACTTC
>NA|TRBD1|TRBV11-2|TRBJ1-2
CASSSRDSYNYGYTF
TGTGCCAGCAGCTCAAGGGACAGCTATAACTATGGCTACACCTTC
>NA|NA|TRBV28|TRBJ1-6
CASTPGLKSSPLHF
TGTGCCAGCACCCCGGGCCTGAAGAGTTCACCCCTCCACTTT
>NA|NA|TRBV9|TRBJ1-1
CASSVGGVPMNTEAFF
TGTGCCAGCAGCGTAGGGGGGGTTCCTATGAACACTGAAGCTTTCTTT
>NA|NA|TRBV18|TRBJ2-2
CASSAQWGTGELFF
TGTGCCAGCTCAGCCCAGTGGGGCACCGGGGAGCTGTTTTTT
>NA|NA|TRBV11-3|TRBJ2-1
CASSLGHLYNEQFF
TGTGCCAGCAGCTTAGGACACTTATACAATGAGCAGTTCTTC
>once|TRBD1|TRBV28|TRBJ1-1
CASRTRGDTEAFF
TGTGCCAGCAGAACCAGGGGGGACACTGAAGCTTTCTTT
>NA|NA|TRBV19|TRBJ2-5
CASSTGLVAETQYF
TGTGCCAGTAGTACGGGGCTCGTGGCAGAGACCCAGTACTTC
>NA|TRBD2|TRBV6-5|TRBJ2-3
CASSESGGRDTQYF
TGTGCCAGCAGTGAAAGCGGGGGGAGAGATACGCAGTATTTT
>NA|NA|TRBV11-2|TRBJ1-3
CASSLDLGAVGNTIYF
TGTGCCAGCAGCTTAGATTTGGGGGCAGTTGGAAACACCATATATTTT
>once|TRBD1|TRBV7-2|TRBJ1-2
CASSVQGTSNYGYTF
TGTGCCAGCAGCGTACAGGGGACCTCTAACTATGGCTACACCTTC
>NA|NA|TRBV19|TRBJ2-4
CASSDRTPDAKNIQYF
TGTGCCAGTAGTGACCGGACACCCGACGCCAAAAACATTCAGTACTTC
>NA|TRBD1|TRBV14|TRBJ2-7
CASSHPAGGGYEQYF
TGTGCCAGCAGCCACCCGGCAGGGGGCGGATACGAGCAGTACTTC
>NA|NA|TRBV27|TRBJ2-2
CASSLRTNTGELFF
TGTGCCAGCAGTTTAAGGACGAACACCGGGGAGCTGTTTTTT
>NA|NA|TRBV19|TRBJ2-1
CASSNRGSSYNEQFF
TGTGCCAGTAGTAATAGGGGGAGCTCCTACAATGAGCAGTTCTTC
>NA|NA|TRBV29-1|TRBJ1-2
CSDYRAFNYGYTF
TGCAGCGATTACAGGGCTTTTAACTATGGCTACACCTTC
>NA|TRBD2|TRBV19|TRBJ2-3
CAASPGTSGSWSTDTQYF
TGTGCCGCCTCTCCCGGGACTAGCGGGAGTTGGAGTACGGATACGCAGTATTTT
>once|TRBD1|TRBV13|TRBJ2-7
CASSSRQGERPSYEQYF
TGTGCCAGCAGCTCTAGGCAGGGGGAGCGGCCTTCGTACGAGCAGTACTTC
>NA|TRBD2|TRBV5-1|TRBJ2-1
CASSPSLAGSNEQFF
TGCGCCAGCAGCCCTTCCCTAGCGGGTTCCAATGAGCAGTTCTTC
>NA|TRBD2|TRBV2|TRBJ2-7
CASSVLAGGKYEQYF
TGTGCCAGCAGTGTACTAGCGGGGGGGAAATACGAGCAGTACTTC
>NA|NA|TRBV29-1|TRBJ2-3
CSATDWVSSTDTQYF
TGCAGCGCCACCGACTGGGTCAGTAGCACAGATACGCAGTATTTT
>NA|TRBD2|TRBV27|TRBJ2-3
CASSFAGGVTDTQYF
TGTGCCAGCAGTTTCGCGGGGGGTGTCACAGATACGCAGTATTTT
>NA|NA|TRBV5-4|TRBJ1-6
CASSAAQGSSNSPLHF
TGTGCCAGCAGCGCGGCGCAGGGGTCCTCTAATTCACCCCTCCACTTT
>NA|NA|TRBV10-2|TRBJ1-2
CASSAETGTGYTF
TGCGCCAGCAGTGCCGAGACAGGTACTGGCTACACCTTC
>NA|NA|TRBV6-4|TRBJ2-1
CASSTQPSSYNEQFF
TGTGCCAGCAGCACACAGCCTAGCTCCTACAATGAGCAGTTCTTC
>NA|TRBD1|TRBV5-6|TRBJ2-5
CASSLKTTGWETQYF
TGTGCCAGCAGCTTAAAAACGACAGGGTGGGAGACCCAGTACTTC
>NA|NA|TRBV5-8|TRBJ1-5
CASSRGQYSNQPQHF
TGTGCCAGCAGCCGCGGACAGTATAGCAATCAGCCCCAGCATTTT
>NA|TRBD2|TRBV29-1|TRBJ2-7
CSVSKAREIYEQYF
TGCAGCGTTTCTAAGGCGCGGGAGATCTACGAGCAGTACTTC
>NA|NA|TRBV6-1|TRBJ1-5
CASSANQPQHF
TGTGCCAGCAGCGCTAATCAGCCCCAGCATTTT
>NA|TRBD1|TRBV18|TRBJ2-4
CASHRGSGKNIQYF
TGTGCCAGCCACAGGGGGTCCGGCAAAAACATTCAGTACTTC
>NA|TRBD2|TRBV5-8|TRBJ2-5
CASSLGLAGDQETQYF
TGTGCCAGCAGCTTGGGGCTAGCGGGGGACCAAGAGACCCAGTACTTC
>NA|NA|TRBV5-4|TRBJ1-1
CASSIRSGNTEAFF
TGTGCCAGCAGCATCCGGAGCGGAAACACTGAAGCTTTCTTT
>NA|NA|TRBV28|TRBJ2-7
CASSLYSPYEQYF
TGTGCCAGCAGTTTGTACAGTCCCTACGAGCAGTACTTC
>NA|NA|TRBV19|TRBJ2-7
CASSIDHREGYEQYF
TGTGCCAGTAGTATAGATCACAGGGAGGGCTACGAGCAGTACTTC
>NA|TRBD2|TRBV28|TRBJ2-7
CASSFPAGGVYEQYF
TGTGCCAGCAGTTTCCCAGCGGGAGGGGTGTACGAGCAGTACTTC
>NA|TRBD2|TRBV2|TRBJ2-7
CASSERLAGTSVESYEQYF
TGTGCCAGCAGTGAAAGGTTAGCGGGGACGTCTGTGGAGTCCTACGAGCAGTACTTC
>NA|TRBD1|TRBV5-1|TRBJ2-3
CASSPQGQRTDTQYF
TGCGCCAGCAGCCCCCAGGGACAGCGCACAGATACGCAGTATTTT
>NA|NA|TRBV4-2|TRBJ2-2
CASSQDPQGGGGELFF
TGTGCCAGCAGCCAAGACCCCCAGGGGGGCGGCGGGGAGCTGTTTTTT
>NA|NA|TRBV18|TRBJ1-2
CASSPASGDGYTF
TGTGCCAGCTCACCAGCGTCAGGGGATGGCTACACCTTC
>NA|NA|TRBV6-1|TRBJ1-2
CASSDRGDSNYGYTF
TGTGCCAGCAGTGACCGCGGGGATTCTAACTATGGCTACACCTTC
>NA|TRBD1|TRBV6-5|TRBJ2-1
CASRRQGIVNEQFF
TGTGCCAGCCGACGACAGGGTATAGTCAATGAGCAGTTCTTC
>NA|NA|TRBV7-9|TRBJ2-5
CASSLGGRGETQYF
TGTGCCAGCAGCTTAGGGGGACGTGGGGAGACCCAGTACTTC
>NA|TRBD1|TRBV2|TRBJ1-2
CASSDTGTGFGYTF
TGTGCCAGCAGTGACACCGGGACAGGGTTTGGCTACACCTTC
>NA|NA|TRBV28|TRBJ2-7
CASTPTGEGYEQYF
TGTGCCAGCACTCCCACAGGGGAGGGCTACGAGCAGTACTTC